Each of the 28 T cell receptor beta chains below was sequenced from the same sample in a study of OX40 agonist ivuxolimab in advanced cancers. The data were produced by immunoSEQ multiplex PCR, yet TCRdb's version contains in-frame clones alone and is incomplete. The table includes tens of thousands of clones, around 90% detected once. Source: CD4+ or CD8+ T cells sorted from blood, taken in a trial of the OX40 agonist ivuxolimab. These receptors all come from an adult with an advanced solid tumor such as melanoma, head and neck, liver or kidney cancer.

The rearrangement links TRBV4-3 to TRBJ2-1, with TRBD2 as a possible D gene (7 bases). Germline CDR1 reads LGHNA; CDR2 reads YSLEER. Between the trimmed V and J ends, which lost 0 bases and 9 bases, there was a span of 24 bases. The CDR3 length is 18 residues. CDR3 nucleotide sequence: TGCGCCAGCAGCCAAGAAAAGGGGGGGGGACTAAGCAAATCTGAGCAGTTCTTC. This gives the protein CASSQEKGGGLSKSEQFF.

This clone was found once. The CDR3 DNA follows: TGCAGTGCTGATGAACCCGGGGAGCAGTTCTTC. Protein sequence: CSADEPGEQFF. The chain links TRBV20-1 to TRBJ2-1; D unclear. Trimming stripped 5 bases from V and 10 bases from J, with 12 bases between. CDR1 and CDR2 (germline): DFQATT, SNEGSKA (reference sequence). The CDR3 contains 11 residues.

The rearrangement uses TRBV7-9 and TRBJ2-7; no definite D call. Germline V gene data show CDR1 as SEHNR and CDR2 as FQNEAQ (reference sequence). V was pared by 4 bases and J by 6 bases, with 22 bases between. CDR3 size: 16 residues. CDR3 region: CASSSPVTGLIREQYF. CDR3 nucleotide sequence: TGTGCCAGCAGCTCCCCCGTTACCGGCCTAATCCGCGAGCAGTACTTC.

This chain uses TRBV27 with TRBJ2-3; possibly TRBD2 for D (6 bases). CDR3 length equals 15 residues. The V end lost 1 base, the J end lost 3 bases, and 11 bases lay between the germline ends. Germline CDR1 MNHEY, CDR2 SMNVEV (reference sequence). CDR3 coding DNA: TGTGCCAGCAGTTTATATAGAGGGAGGACAGATACGCAGTATTTT. Residues: CASSLYRGRTDTQYF.

This clone occurred once. The chain carries TRBV6-5 and TRBJ2-1; D not certain. Germline CDR1 reads MNHEY; CDR2 reads SVGAGI. V lost 0 bases and J 2 bases, leaving 5 bases between the germline ends. This CDR3 is built from 14 residues. The CDR3 sequence is CASSYSSPYNEQFF. The CDR3 DNA reads TGTGCCAGCAGTTACTCTAGTCCCTACAATGAGCAGTTCTTC.

The chain employs TRBV20-1 and TRBJ1-2, with TRBD1 as a possible D gene (5 bases). CDR1 is DFQATT, CDR2 SNEGSKA, per germline (reference sequence). This CDR3 is 10 amino acids long. V was pared by 8 bases and J by 7 bases, with 11 bases between. CDR3 residues: CSPQGTGYTF. The DNA of the CDR3 is TGCAGTCCCCAGGGAACTGGCTACACCTTC.

This clone occurred a few times. The chain has TRBV2 and TRBJ2-1; tentative D call: TRBD1 (6 bases). Per germline, CDR1 SNHLY and CDR2 FYNNEI. The CDR3 totals 14 residues. The ends were cut back, 4 bases at V and 9 bases at J, with 16 bases in the middle. Here the CDR3 reads CASSVPDSTSEQFF. In DNA form, the CDR3 reads TGTGCCAGCAGTGTGCCGGACAGCACTAGTGAGCAGTTCTTC.

The chain joins TRBV6-5 to TRBJ2-5, with D maybe TRBD2 (5 bases). Germline CDR1 is MNHEY and CDR2 is SVGAGI. With 7 bases removed from V and 5 bases from J, the gap between germline ends came to 5 bases. This CDR3 has 10 residues. The CDR3 DNA reads as TGTGCCAGCACGGGGGAGACCCAGTACTTC. It is translated as CASTGETQYF.

The rearrangement links TRBV5-1 to TRBJ2-3, with D tentatively TRBD2 (6 bases). The V end lost 0 bases, the J end lost 1 base, and 12 bases lay between the germline ends. CDR1 and CDR2 from the germline V gene are SGHRS and YFSETQ. The length of the CDR3 is 16 residues. CDR3 coding DNA: TGCGCCAGCAGCTTGGCTTTGCGGGGAGGCACAGATACGCAGTATTTT. Its protein product is CASSLALRGGTDTQYF.

This clone has a single count. V and J are TRBV30 and TRBJ2-7; no definite D call. In germline, CDR1 is GTSNPN, CDR2 SVGIG (reference sequence). Trimming cost V 3 bases and J 0 bases, with 12 bases left between them. This CDR3 is built from 14 residues. CDR3 residues: CAWRARKASYEQYF. CDR3 DNA: TGTGCCTGGAGGGCCCGTAAAGCCTCCTACGAGCAGTACTTC.

This chain connects TRBV6-5 to TRBJ2-1, with D tentatively TRBD1 or TRBD2 (5 bases each). Per the germline V gene, CDR1 is MNHEY and CDR2 is SVGAGI. The CDR3 extends over 11 amino acids. Trimming left V 6 bases short and J 10 bases short, with 10 bases between. CDR3 nucleotides: TGTGCCAGCAGGATCGGGGCCGAGCAGTTCTTC. It is translated as CASRIGAEQFF.

J is TRBJ2-7 and V is TRBV9, with TRBD1 matching 9 bases. Germline CDR1 SGDLS, CDR2 YYNGEE. The trim removed 2 bases at V and 2 bases at J, leaving 8 bases unmatched. There are 16 residues in the CDR3. CDR3 amino acids: CASSVGGTGSTYEQYF. CDR3 DNA: TGTGCCAGCAGCGTGGGTGGGACAGGGAGTACCTACGAGCAGTACTTC.

In DNA, the CDR3 is TGTGCCTGGAGTACAACAGTGAACATTTACAATGAGCAGTTCTTC. This gives the protein CAWSTTVNIYNEQFF. The chain carries TRBV30 and TRBJ2-1; no firm D call. CDR3 length: 15 amino acids. The ends were cut back, 2 bases at V and 4 bases at J, with 15 bases in the middle. Germline CDR1 reads GTSNPN; CDR2 reads SVGIG (reference sequence).

This sequence joins TRBV19 and TRBJ2-7, with D maybe TRBD2 (6 bases). This CDR3 region has 14 residues. The V end was cut by 3 bases, the J end by 4 bases, with 13 bases between. Per the germline V gene, CDR1 is LNHDA and CDR2 is SQIVND (reference sequence). For the CDR3, the DNA is TGTGCCAGTAGTATCGGGACTGGATTGTACGAGCAGTACTTC. Encoded protein: CASSIGTGLYEQYF. Looking up the rest from reference TRBV19 and TRBJ2-7 gives the full variable domain: DGGITQSPKYLFRKEGQNVTLSCEQNLNHDAMYWYRQDPGQGLRLIYYSQIVNDFQKGDIAEGYSVSREKKESFPLTVTSAQKNPTAFYLCASSIGTGLYEQYFGPGTRLTVT.

This clone was found a few times. This chain uses TRBV21-1 with TRBJ2-7; TRBD1 is the table's D call and was not checked against the DNA. TRBV21-1 has pseudogene status. CDR3 length: 13 amino acids. In DNA form, the CDR3 reads TGTGCCAGCAGCAAAGACCCCAGGGGCGAGCAGTACTTC. Translation: CASSKDPRGEQYF.

The genes are TRBV27 and TRBJ2-5, with a weak D call TRBD2 (5 bases). The ends were cut back, 3 bases at V and 5 bases at J, with 16 bases in the middle. The length of the CDR3 is 15 residues. Germline values: CDR1 MNHEY, CDR2 SMNVEV (reference sequence). In DNA form, the CDR3 reads TGTGCCAGCAGTTTCTCGGTCCTAGCCCGGGAGACCCAGTACTTC. Protein sequence: CASSFSVLARETQYF.

V is TRBV27 and J is TRBJ2-1; possibly TRBD2 for D (6 bases). Germline V CDR1 and CDR2: MNHEY, SMNVEV (reference sequence). The CDR3 is 15 amino acids. V lost 4 bases and J 5 bases, leaving 15 bases between the germline ends. The CDR3 DNA reads TGTGCCAGCAGTTCGACCGGGAGCCCCCACAATGAGCAGTTCTTC. Its translation is CASSSTGSPHNEQFF.

V gene TRBV28 combines with J gene TRBJ1-5, with D possibly being TRBD1 (5 bases). V was pared by 3 bases and J by 2 bases, with 14 bases between. CDR3 length: 16 amino acids. From germline, CDR1 is MDHEN and CDR2 SYDVKM. CDR3 loop: CASSLGLGEGNQPQHF. CDR3 nucleotides: TGTGCCAGCAGTTTGGGCTTGGGGGAAGGCAATCAGCCCCAGCATTTT.

This clone is a singleton in its sample. This chain connects TRBV28 to TRBJ2-3; TRBD1 matches 7 bases. V was clipped by 6 bases and J by 4 bases; unmatched bases: 13. CDR1 is MDHEN and CDR2 is SYDVKM in the germline V gene. This CDR3 spans 16 amino acids. The CDR3 DNA sequence: TGTGCCAGCAGCCGCCTGGGGACAGAGCCCCCAGATACGCAGTATTTT. Encoded protein: CASSRLGTEPPDTQYF.

Regarding this clone: The junction does not match germline at one end; this may be a read error. The V gene is TRBV9, the J gene TRBJ2-5, with 9 positions matching TRBD2. Germline assignment: CDR1 SGDLS and CDR2 YYNGEE. The CDR3 extends over 16 amino acids. As DNA, the CDR3 is TGTGCCAGCAGCGTAAGCGGGGGGAGGGGGCAAGGGACCCAGTACTTC. Its protein product is CASSVSGGRGQGTQYF.

The chain joins TRBV7-9 to TRBJ2-3; 10 bases map to TRBD2. The CDR3 covers 16 residues. The J segment lost 2 bases and the V segment lost 6 bases, leaving 8 bases of the junction unmatched. Germline CDR1 and CDR2: SEHNR and FQNEAQ (reference sequence). The CDR3 sequence is CASRPVSGGITDTQYF. In nucleotides, the CDR3 is TGTGCCAGCAGACCCGTTAGCGGGGGGATCACAGATACGCAGTATTTT.

V is TRBV28 and J is TRBJ2-2, with 10 positions matching TRBD2. This CDR3 region has 16 residues. V was pared by 6 bases and J by 6 bases, with 10 bases of the junction left unmatched. Germline values: CDR1 MDHEN, CDR2 SYDVKM. CDR3 sequence (DNA): TGTGCCAGCAGGAACAGCGGGAGGGCCTTCGCCGGGGAGCTGTTTTTT. Translating gives CASRNSGRAFAGELFF.

The chain joins TRBV7-9 to TRBJ2-7; TRBD2 matches at 11 bases. Germline values: CDR1 SEHNR, CDR2 FQNEAQ (reference sequence). J lost 4 bases, V lost 5 bases, and 7 bases had no gene match. The CDR3 length is 15 residues. Written as DNA, the CDR3 is TGTGCCAGCAGCCCAACTAGCGGGAGTTCTTACGAGCAGTACTTC. It translates to CASSPTSGSSYEQYF. Based on the CDR3 plus reference TRBV7-9 and TRBJ2-7, the full variable domain is DTGVSQNPRHKITKRGQNVTFRCDPISEHNRLYWYRQTLGQGPEFLTYFQNEAQLEKSRLLSDRFSAERPKGSFSTLEIQRTEQGDSAMYLCASSPTSGSSYEQYFGPGTRLTVT.

V and J are TRBV9 and TRBJ2-1; D unresolved. Germline CDR1 reads SGDLS; CDR2 reads YYNGEE. Between the trimmed V and J ends, which lost 4 bases and 8 bases, there was a span of 19 bases. The CDR3 runs 15 residues. The CDR3 reads CASSTNPASIYEQFF. The DNA of the CDR3 is TGTGCCAGCAGCACCAACCCGGCAAGTATCTATGAGCAGTTCTTC.

The V and J genes are TRBV4-1 and TRBJ2-3; the D is unclear. This CDR3 is built from 15 residues. V lost 0 bases, J lost 6 bases, and 13 bases lay in between. The germline V gene encodes CDR1 MGHRA and CDR2 YSYEKL. The CDR3, as DNA: TGCGCCAGCAGCCAAGATTCGCTGTCCTTGGATACGCAGTATTTT. Translation gives CASSQDSLSLDTQYF.

This sequence joins TRBV6-1 and TRBJ1-5; D gene uncertain. Per germline, CDR1 MNHNS and CDR2 SASEGT. V lost 8 bases to trimming and J lost 12 bases, with 20 bases between them. This CDR3 spans 13 amino acids. CDR3 DNA sequence: TGTGCCAGCGGAAAAGGCGACCTTGTAGTCCAGCATTTT. Encoded protein: CASGKGDLVVQHF.

This clone was observed a single time. The chain uses TRBV13 and TRBJ2-1; 9 bases are shared with TRBD2. Losses at the gene ends were 2 bases for V and 8 bases for J; bases not matched to a gene: 7. Germline lookup yields CDR1 PRHDT and CDR2 FYEKMQ (reference sequence). CDR3 size: 15 residues. CDR3 loop: CASSLWGSGSDEQFF. The CDR3 DNA is TGTGCCAGCAGCTTATGGGGTAGCGGGAGTGATGAGCAGTTCTTC.

This rearrangement joins TRBV27 to TRBJ1-4; no clear D. This CDR3 region has 15 residues. Trimming took off 3 bases at V and 4 bases at J, with 12 bases between the two ends. Looked up from germline, CDR1 is MNHEY and CDR2 is SMNVEV (reference sequence). CDR3 bases: TGTGCCAGCAGTTTGTTAAGCGGGAGTAATGAAAAACTGTTTTTT. Its protein is CASSLLSGSNEKLFF.